The clone carrying this T cell receptor beta chain was recorded only once. Its antigen is not identified. The data derive from a study of cytomegalovirus exposure and HLA in healthy donors. About the research overall: Early on, a data release was issued that held 65 million to 100 million unique TCRs from HLA-typed donors.

This PCR relied on a set of 60 Vbeta primers and 13 Jbeta primers. Assay: immunoSEQ multiplex PCR; the TCRdb copy retains only in-frame clones and omits some. The sample contains more than 95,000 clones, roughly 80% of which appear only once. V shed 7 bases and J shed 2 bases, with 15 bases lying between them. CDR1 and CDR2 from the germline V gene are MNHNY and SVGAGI (reference sequence). This CDR3 has 15 amino acids. Study-wide findings and caveats: In a later analysis, across HLA loci, associated TCR counts were highest for DRB1, lowest for HLA-C. Presence/absence comparisons presumed near-even sequencing depth among donors. As a later analysis revealed, most CMV-associated TCR beta chains appeared HLA-restricted.

Sequencing used PBMCs. This receptor was taken from a man younger than 30 in good health and CMV-seropositive. The J gene is TRBJ1-3, the V gene TRBV6-6; D gene unclear. CDR3 in DNA: TGTGCCAGCACCTACGAGGCGAGCGCTGGAAACACCATATATTTT. Its translation is CASTYEASAGNTIYF.